Below are 21 T cell receptor beta chains sequenced from a single sample in a study of blood T cell repertoires in COVID-19. TCRdb's copy holds only in-frame clones and misses some; the assay was immunoSEQ multiplex PCR. The table includes some 240,000 clones, 89% detected once. The specimen was peripheral blood. The receptors stem from a woman aged 40 to 50 who had recovered from COVID-19.

The chain recombines TRBV2 with TRBJ1-2; TRBD1 matches at 9 bases. This CDR3 is built from 14 residues. CDR1 SNHLY and CDR2 FYNNEI come from the germline V gene. V shed 4 bases, J shed 8 bases, and the junction held 8 bases outside the gene matches. The CDR3 region is CASSVQGAARGYTF. The CDR3 DNA sequence: TGTGCCAGCAGTGTACAGGGGGCGGCGCGGGGCTACACCTTC.

The rearrangement uses TRBV7-2 and TRBJ1-1; 9 bases map to TRBD1. V was clipped by 1 base and J by 4 bases; unmatched bases: 4. This CDR3 region has 15 residues. Per the germline V gene, CDR1 is SGHTA and CDR2 is FQGNSA. CDR3 region: CASSLVGQGGTEAFF. The CDR3 DNA reads TGTGCCAGCAGCTTAGTGGGACAGGGTGGCACTGAAGCTTTCTTT. The variable domain in full, completed from reference TRBV7-2 and TRBJ1-1, reads GAGVSQSPSNKVTEKGKDVELRCDPISGHTALYWYRQSLGQGLEFLIYFQGNSAPDKSGLPSDRFSAERTGGSVSTLTIQRTQQEDSAVYLCASSLVGQGGTEAFFGQGTRLTVV.

The CDR3 loop reads CASSLWTVNTGELFF. In DNA form, the CDR3 reads TGTGCCAGCAGTTTGTGGACAGTTAACACCGGGGAGCTGTTTTTT. This chain connects TRBV27 to TRBJ2-2; the D gene is possibly TRBD1 (6 bases). Per germline, CDR1 MNHEY and CDR2 SMNVEV (reference sequence). This CDR3 has 15 amino acids. V lost 3 bases, J lost 2 bases, and 10 bases lay in between.

V gene TRBV11-2 combines with J gene TRBJ2-5, with 7 bases identical to TRBD1. V gave up 6 bases and J gave up 1 base; unmatched junction bases: 8. From germline, CDR1 is SGHAT and CDR2 FQNNGV. The CDR3 is made up of 15 amino acids. The CDR3 region has the DNA TGTGCCAGCAGTCAGGGGGTACAGTTCCAAGAGACCCAGTACTTC. Translation: CASSQGVQFQETQYF.

This chain joins TRBV4-1 and TRBJ1-2; D gene unclear. The germline gives CDR1 MGHRA, CDR2 YSYEKL. The CDR3 extends over 15 amino acids. Trimming stripped 0 bases from V and 1 base from J, with 9 bases between. CDR3 sequence reads: CASSQEVGVNYGYTF. The CDR3 region has the DNA TGCGCCAGCAGCCAAGAGGTAGGAGTTAACTATGGCTACACCTTC.

The rearrangement uses TRBV6-2 or TRBV6-3 and TRBJ2-5, with D possibly being TRBD1 (5 bases). The germline CDR1 and CDR2 sequences are MNHEY and SVGEGT. The CDR3 covers 15 residues. Trimming pared 1 base from V and 1 base from J, leaving 10 bases between. DNA for the CDR3: TGTGCCAGCAGTTACTTGACAGCACCCCAAGAGACCCAGTACTTC. This encodes CASSYLTAPQETQYF.

The chain links TRBV5-1 to TRBJ1-1; the D is unclear. V gave up 4 bases and J gave up 2 bases, with 15 bases separating them. Germline CDR1 reads SGHRS; CDR2 reads YFSETQ. The CDR3 runs 15 residues. Here the CDR3 reads CASSVLGRENTEAFF. As DNA, the CDR3 is TGCGCCAGCAGCGTGTTGGGGAGGGAAAACACTGAAGCTTTCTTT.

This clone came up a few times. The chain combines TRBV6-5 with TRBJ2-1, with TRBD2 identical over 9 bases. This CDR3 is built from 15 residues. The V gene's germline CDR1 is MNHEY and CDR2 SVGAGI. V lost 8 bases, J lost 0 bases, and 5 bases stayed unmatched. DNA of the CDR3: TGTGCCAGCCGACTAGCGGTTAGCTCCTACAATGAGCAGTTCTTC. It yields the protein CASRLAVSSYNEQFF.

This clone was seen only a few times. This chain links TRBV5-1 with TRBJ2-1, with D possibly TRBD1 on 6 matching bases. CDR1 and CDR2 from the germline V gene are SGHRS and YFSETQ. V gave up 0 bases and J gave up 9 bases, with 13 bases separating them. The CDR3 totals 14 residues. Here the CDR3 DNA reads TGCGCCAGCAGCTTGGGAACAGGGTGGGTTGAGCAGTTCTTC. It codes for CASSLGTGWVEQFF.

This chain links TRBV7-9 with TRBJ2-3, with TRBD1 as a possible D gene (6 bases). Germline CDR1 SEHNR, CDR2 FQNEAQ (reference sequence). This CDR3 is 14 amino acids long. Deletions cut 5 bases from V and 1 base from J, with 10 bases between. The CDR3 DNA is TGTGCCAGCAGCAACAGGGACCGCACAGATACGCAGTATTTT. It yields the protein CASSNRDRTDTQYF.

V and J are TRBV6-5 and TRBJ2-1; 13 nucleotides agree with TRBD2. The V and J ends lost 5 bases and 8 bases, in that order; junction bases with no gene match: 6. The germline gives CDR1 MNHEY, CDR2 SVGAGI. This CDR3 region has 15 residues. The DNA for the CDR3 is TGTGCCAGCAGTCGCGGGACTAGCGGGGTAGATGAGCAGTTCTTC. This gives the protein CASSRGTSGVDEQFF.

This chain's CDR3 is CAQTGDYEQYF. DNA for the CDR3: TGTGCCCAGACAGGGGACTACGAGCAGTACTTC. This chain uses TRBV30 with TRBJ2-7, with 8 bases fitting TRBD1. Germline V lookup: CDR1 GTSNPN, CDR2 SVGIG (reference sequence). The CDR3 length is 11 residues. V gave up 8 bases and J gave up 3 bases; unmatched junction bases: 3.

This clone came up once. Other DNA sequences in this sample translate to the same CDR3. This chain connects TRBV5-1 to TRBJ2-7; 8 bases match TRBD1. Germline-derived CDR1 and CDR2 are SGHRS and YFSETQ. After removal of 4 bases from V and 4 bases from J, the junction contained 7 bases not matched to a gene. This CDR3 comprises 14 residues. The CDR3 DNA follows: TGCGCCAGCAGCCCGAGGACAGGGAGTTACGAGCAGTACTTC. It encodes CASSPRTGSYEQYF.

In its sample, this clone was seen a few times. This chain joins TRBV10-2 and TRBJ1-6; D is ambiguous. The CDR3 has 17 amino acids. With 5 bases removed from V and 0 bases from J, the gap between germline ends came to 14 bases. CDR1 is WSHSY and CDR2 is SAAADI in the germline V gene. The CDR3 DNA follows: TGCGCCAGCAGTCGTCGGGAGGGCAGCTCCTATAATTCACCCCTCCACTTT. The encoded protein is CASSRREGSSYNSPLHF.

The chain links TRBV6-8 to TRBJ2-7; possible D gene TRBD1, 6 bases. CDR3 length: 16 residues. Trimming pared 10 bases from V and 6 bases from J, leaving 28 bases between. Germline V lookup: CDR1 MNHGY, CDR2 SAAAGT. The CDR3 DNA reads as TGTGCCACCTTAGACAGGAGTCTGAGGGGCTTAACCGAGCAGTACTTC. Its protein product is CATLDRSLRGLTEQYF.

The chain couples TRBV18 to TRBJ1-4; maybe TRBD1 (5 bases). V dropped 2 bases and J dropped 7 bases, with 8 bases sitting between them. Germline lookup yields CDR1 KGHSH and CDR2 LQKENI. This CDR3 is built from 13 residues. The DNA for the CDR3 is TGTGCCAGCTCACCAGGGGCAGGTGAAAAACTGTTTTTT. Protein: CASSPGAGEKLFF.

This sequence joins TRBV7-2 and TRBJ2-7; D gene unclear. In germline, CDR1 is SGHTA, CDR2 FQGNSA. Trimming took off 3 bases at V and 1 base at J, with 7 bases between the two ends. The length of the CDR3 is 13 residues. Here the CDR3 DNA reads TGTGCCAGCAGCTTCGATCTATCCTACGAGCAGTACTTC. Translated: CASSFDLSYEQYF.

The chain links TRBV27 to TRBJ2-1; TRBD2 matches 11 bases. The germline V gene has CDR1 MNHEY and CDR2 SMNVEV (reference sequence). CDR3 length: 14 residues. J gave up 8 bases and V 3 bases, and 3 bases lay outside the gene matches. Here the CDR3 DNA reads TGTGCCAGCAGTTTGTTAGCGGGAGGGTATGAGCAGTTCTTC. Translation: CASSLLAGGYEQFF.

This chain joins TRBV3-1 (or the pseudogene TRBV3-2) and TRBJ1-3; unclear D gene. Germline V lookup: CDR1 LGHDT, CDR2 YNNKEL (reference sequence). Trimming left V 2 bases short and J 0 bases short, with 11 bases between. The CDR3 covers 16 residues. The CDR3 sequence: CASSQFAFRSGNTIYF. For the CDR3, the DNA is TGTGCCAGCAGCCAATTCGCGTTTCGCTCTGGAAACACCATATATTTT.

This clone is a singleton in its sample. The gene calls are TRBV7-2 and TRBJ2-3; tentative D call: TRBD1 (6 bases). This CDR3 comprises 14 residues. The V end lost 8 bases, the J end lost 2 bases, and 14 bases lay between the germline ends. CDR1 SGHTA and CDR2 FQGNSA come from the germline V gene. The CDR3 loop reads CASQGRLTTDTQYF. CDR3 DNA sequence: TGTGCCAGCCAGGGGAGACTCACCACAGATACGCAGTATTTT.

The V gene is TRBV19, the J gene TRBJ2-5; TRBD2 is a possible D gene (5 bases). The CDR3 covers 13 residues. Trimming cost V 4 bases and J 5 bases, with 11 bases left between them. Germline CDR1 reads LNHDA; CDR2 reads SQIVND (reference sequence). The CDR3 sequence: CASSTSGVETQYF. DNA for the CDR3: TGTGCCAGTAGTACATCCGGGGTGGAGACCCAGTACTTC.